What follows is one T cell receptor beta chain and its context. Compared with germline, one end of the junction differs, possibly owing to a read error. Profiling of TCR beta VDJ combinations and CDR3 sequences used genomic DNA as template. TCRdb called the reads again in MiXCR, with one record for every CDR3 protein. The sample carries under 250,000 distinct CDR3 sequences, roughly 35% recorded once. This specimen belongs to a study of CD8+CD57+ T cells in acquired aplastic anemia. About the research overall: DNA recovered from sorted CD4+ and CD8+ cells had a mean of 3.2 ug.

The CDR3 runs 16 residues. Germline values: CDR1 KGHDR, CDR2 SFDVKD. The source is a human donor in good health, serving as a control. The chain recombines TRBV24-1 with TRBJ1-3; D not resolved. The sequencing input was sorted CD4+, CD8+, or CD8+CD57+ T cells (not recorded which) from PBMCs. In nucleotides, the CDR3 is TGTGCCAGCAGTCCAAGCATGATCAATAAGGGAAACACCATATATTTT. It specifies CASSPSMINKGNTIYF.